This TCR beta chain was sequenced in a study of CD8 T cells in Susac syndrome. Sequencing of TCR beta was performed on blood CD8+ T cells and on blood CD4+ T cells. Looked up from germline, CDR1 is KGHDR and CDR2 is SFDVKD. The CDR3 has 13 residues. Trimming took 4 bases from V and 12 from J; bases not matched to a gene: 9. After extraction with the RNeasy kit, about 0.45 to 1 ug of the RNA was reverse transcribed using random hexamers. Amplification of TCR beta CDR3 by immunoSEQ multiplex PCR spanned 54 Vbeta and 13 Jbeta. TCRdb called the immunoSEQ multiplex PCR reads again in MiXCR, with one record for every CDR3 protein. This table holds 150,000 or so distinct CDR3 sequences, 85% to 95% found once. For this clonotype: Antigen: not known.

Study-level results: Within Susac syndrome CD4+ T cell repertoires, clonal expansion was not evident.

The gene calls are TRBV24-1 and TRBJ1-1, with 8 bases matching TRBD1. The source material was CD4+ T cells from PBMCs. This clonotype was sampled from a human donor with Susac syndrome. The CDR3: CATSEWGTGRTFF. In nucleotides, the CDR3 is TGTGCCACCAGTGAGTGGGGGACAGGCCGGACTTTCTTT.